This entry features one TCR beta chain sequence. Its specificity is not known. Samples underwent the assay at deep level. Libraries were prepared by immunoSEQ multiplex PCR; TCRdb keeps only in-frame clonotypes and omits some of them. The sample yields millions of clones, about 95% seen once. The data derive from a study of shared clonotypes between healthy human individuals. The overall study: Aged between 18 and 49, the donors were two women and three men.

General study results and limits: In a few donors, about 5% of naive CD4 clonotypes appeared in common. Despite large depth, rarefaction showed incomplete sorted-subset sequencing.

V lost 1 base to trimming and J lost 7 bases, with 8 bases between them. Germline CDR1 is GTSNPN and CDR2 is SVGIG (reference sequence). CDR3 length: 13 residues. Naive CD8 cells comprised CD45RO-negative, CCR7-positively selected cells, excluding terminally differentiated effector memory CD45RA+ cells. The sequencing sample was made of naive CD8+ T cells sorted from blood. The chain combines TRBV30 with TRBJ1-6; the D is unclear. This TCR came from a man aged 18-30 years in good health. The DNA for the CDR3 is TGTGCCTGGAGTGGGAAGGGAAATTCACCCCTCCACTTT. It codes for CAWSGKGNSPLHF.